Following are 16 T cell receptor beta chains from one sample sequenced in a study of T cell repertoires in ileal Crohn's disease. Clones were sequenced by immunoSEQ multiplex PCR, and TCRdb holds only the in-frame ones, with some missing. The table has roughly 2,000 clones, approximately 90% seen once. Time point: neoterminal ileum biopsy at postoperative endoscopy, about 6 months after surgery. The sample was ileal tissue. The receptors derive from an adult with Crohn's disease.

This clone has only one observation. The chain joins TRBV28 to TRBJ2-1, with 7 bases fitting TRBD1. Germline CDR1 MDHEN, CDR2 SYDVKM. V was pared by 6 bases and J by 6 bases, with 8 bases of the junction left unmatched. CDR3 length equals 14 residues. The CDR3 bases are TGTGCCAGCAGGCATAGTTGGGACAGCAATGAGCAGTTCTTC. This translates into CASRHSWDSNEQFF.

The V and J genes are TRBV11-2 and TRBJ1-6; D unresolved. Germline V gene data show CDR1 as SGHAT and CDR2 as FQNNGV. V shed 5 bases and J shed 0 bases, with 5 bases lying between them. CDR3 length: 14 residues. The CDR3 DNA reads TGTGCCAGCAGCCAGGACTCCTATAATTCACCCCTCCACTTT. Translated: CASSQDSYNSPLHF.

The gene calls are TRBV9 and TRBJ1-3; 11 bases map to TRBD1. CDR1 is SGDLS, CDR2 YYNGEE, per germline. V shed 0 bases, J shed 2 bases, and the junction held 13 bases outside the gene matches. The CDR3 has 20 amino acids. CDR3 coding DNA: TGTGCCAGCAGCGTAGGGTTGATGGACAGGGGGCTTGGTGCTGGAAACACCATATATTTT. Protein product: CASSVGLMDRGLGAGNTIYF.

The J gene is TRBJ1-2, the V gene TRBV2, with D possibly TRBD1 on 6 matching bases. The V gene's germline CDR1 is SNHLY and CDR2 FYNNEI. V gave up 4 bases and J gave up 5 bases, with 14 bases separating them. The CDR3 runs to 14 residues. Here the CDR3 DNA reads TGTGCCAGCAGTGCCCCAGGGGCCCCTTATGGCTACACCTTC. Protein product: CASSAPGAPYGYTF.

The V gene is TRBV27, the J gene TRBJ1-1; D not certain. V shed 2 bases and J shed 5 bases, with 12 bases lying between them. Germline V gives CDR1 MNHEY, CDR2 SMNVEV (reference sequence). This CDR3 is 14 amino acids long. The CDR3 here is CASSLDGPVTEAFF. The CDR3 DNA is TGTGCCAGCAGTTTAGACGGGCCCGTGACTGAAGCTTTCTTT.

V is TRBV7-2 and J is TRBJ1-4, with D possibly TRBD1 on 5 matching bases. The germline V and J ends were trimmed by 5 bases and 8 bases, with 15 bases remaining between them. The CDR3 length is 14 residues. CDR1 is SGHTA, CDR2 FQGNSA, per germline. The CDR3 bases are TGTGCCAGCAGCCAGGGCGGGTGGGACGAAAAACTGTTTTTT. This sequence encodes CASSQGGWDEKLFF. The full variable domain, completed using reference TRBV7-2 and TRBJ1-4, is GAGVSQSPSNKVTEKGKDVELRCDPISGHTALYWYRQSLGQGLEFLIYFQGNSAPDKSGLPSDRFSAERTGGSVSTLTIQRTQQEDSAVYLCASSQGGWDEKLFFGSGTQLSVL.

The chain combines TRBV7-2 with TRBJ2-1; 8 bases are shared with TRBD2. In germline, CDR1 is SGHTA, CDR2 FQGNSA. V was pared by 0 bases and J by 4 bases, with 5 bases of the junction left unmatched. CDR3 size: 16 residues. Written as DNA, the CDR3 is TGTGCCAGCAGCTTAGCCATTAGCGGGACGTACAATGAGCAGTTCTTC. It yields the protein CASSLAISGTYNEQFF.

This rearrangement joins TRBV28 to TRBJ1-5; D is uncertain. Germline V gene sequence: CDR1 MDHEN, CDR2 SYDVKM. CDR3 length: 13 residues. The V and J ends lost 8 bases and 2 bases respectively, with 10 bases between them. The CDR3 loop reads CASGEVGNQPQHF. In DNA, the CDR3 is TGTGCCAGCGGTGAGGTAGGCAATCAGCCCCAGCATTTT.

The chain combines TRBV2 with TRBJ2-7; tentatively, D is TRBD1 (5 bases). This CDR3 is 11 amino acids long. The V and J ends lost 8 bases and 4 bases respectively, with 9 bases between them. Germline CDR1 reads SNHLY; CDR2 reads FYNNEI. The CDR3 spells CASGHEYEQYF. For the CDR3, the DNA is TGTGCCAGCGGACATGAGTACGAGCAGTACTTC.

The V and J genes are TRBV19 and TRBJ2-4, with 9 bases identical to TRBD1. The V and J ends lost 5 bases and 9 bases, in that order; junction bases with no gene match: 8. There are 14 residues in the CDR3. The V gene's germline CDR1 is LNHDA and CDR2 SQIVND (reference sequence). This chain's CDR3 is CASSPGQGFSIQYF. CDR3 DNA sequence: TGTGCCAGTAGTCCTGGACAGGGGTTTTCCATTCAGTACTTC.

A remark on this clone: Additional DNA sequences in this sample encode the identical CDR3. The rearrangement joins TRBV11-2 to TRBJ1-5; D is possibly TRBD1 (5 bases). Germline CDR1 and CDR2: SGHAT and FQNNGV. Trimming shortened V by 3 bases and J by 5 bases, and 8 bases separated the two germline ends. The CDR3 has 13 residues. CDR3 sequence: CASSLGGDQPQHF. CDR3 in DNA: TGTGCCAGCAGCTTGGGGGGTGATCAGCCCCAGCATTTT.

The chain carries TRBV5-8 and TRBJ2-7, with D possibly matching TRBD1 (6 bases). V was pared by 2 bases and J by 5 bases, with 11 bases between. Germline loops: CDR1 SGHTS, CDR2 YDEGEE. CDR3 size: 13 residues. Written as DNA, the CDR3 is TGTGCCAGCAGCTTACAGGGAGTCGACGAGCAGTACTTC. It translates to CASSLQGVDEQYF.

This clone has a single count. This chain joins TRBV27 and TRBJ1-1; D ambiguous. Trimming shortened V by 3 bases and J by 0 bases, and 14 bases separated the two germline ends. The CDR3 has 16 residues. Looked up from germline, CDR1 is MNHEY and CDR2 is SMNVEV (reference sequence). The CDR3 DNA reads TGTGCCAGCAGTTTTTCTCTTGGCGGTATGAACACTGAAGCTTTCTTT. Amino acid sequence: CASSFSLGGMNTEAFF.

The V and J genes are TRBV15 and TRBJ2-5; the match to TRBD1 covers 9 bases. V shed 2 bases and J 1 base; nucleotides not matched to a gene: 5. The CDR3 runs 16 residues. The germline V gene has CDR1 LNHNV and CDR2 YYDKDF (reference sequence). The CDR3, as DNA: TGTGCCACCAGCAGAATGGGACAGGGTCTCCAAGAGACCCAGTACTTC. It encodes CATSRMGQGLQETQYF.

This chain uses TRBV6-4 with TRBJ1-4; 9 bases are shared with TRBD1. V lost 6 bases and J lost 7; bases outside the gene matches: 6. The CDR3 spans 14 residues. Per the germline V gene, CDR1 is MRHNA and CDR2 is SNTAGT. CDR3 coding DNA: TGTGCCAGCAGAGTACAGGGGGCCAGTGAAAAACTGTTTTTT. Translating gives CASRVQGASEKLFF.

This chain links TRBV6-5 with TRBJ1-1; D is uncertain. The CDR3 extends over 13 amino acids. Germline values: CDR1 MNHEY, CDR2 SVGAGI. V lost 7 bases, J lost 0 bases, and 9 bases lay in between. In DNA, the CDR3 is TGTGCCAGCACTCAGGTATTGAACACTGAAGCTTTCTTT. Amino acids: CASTQVLNTEAFF.